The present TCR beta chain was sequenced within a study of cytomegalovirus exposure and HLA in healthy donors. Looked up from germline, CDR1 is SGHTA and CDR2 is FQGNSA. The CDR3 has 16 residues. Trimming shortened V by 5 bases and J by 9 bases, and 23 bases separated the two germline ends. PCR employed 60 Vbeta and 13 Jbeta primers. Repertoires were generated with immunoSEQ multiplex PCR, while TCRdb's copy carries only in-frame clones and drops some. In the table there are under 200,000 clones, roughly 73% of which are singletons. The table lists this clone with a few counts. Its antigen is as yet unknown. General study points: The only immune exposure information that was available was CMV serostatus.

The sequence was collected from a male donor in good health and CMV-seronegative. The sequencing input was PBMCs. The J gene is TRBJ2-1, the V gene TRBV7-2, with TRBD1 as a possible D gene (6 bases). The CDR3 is CASSPTGAPGRSEQFF. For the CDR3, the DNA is TGTGCCAGCAGCCCGACAGGAGCGCCCGGACGGAGTGAGCAGTTCTTC.